This is a list of T cell receptor beta chains from one sample in a study of T cells expressing NK-cell markers. For each CDR3 protein, TCRdb gives one entry from its re-call of the 5' RACE reads, without DNA. This sample contains around 380,000 distinct CDR3 sequences. The sequencing sample was made of blood T cells: a sorted CD56 or NKG2C T cell subset, CD4+ or CD8+ T cells, or bulk PBMC T cells (not recorded which). The receptors here all came from a woman aged 50 to 65 in good health. Each CDR3 is given with its conserved first and last residue. Each record gives: J gene, V gene, CDR3 protein.

J: TRBJ2-3; V: TRBV10-3; CDR3: CAIRVQGDTQYF
J: TRBJ1-4; V: TRBV12-3/TRBV12-4; CDR3: CASRATYATNEKLFF
J: TRBJ2-1; V: TRBV7-9; CDR3: CASSLFLSSYNEQFF
J: TRBJ2-3; V: TRBV5-8; CDR3: CASRGTSGVTDTQYF
J: TRBJ2-7; V: TRBV5-1; CDR3: CASNGQGIGEQYF
J: TRBJ2-6; V: TRBV12-5; CDR3: CASGIHSSGANVLTF
J: TRBJ2-1; V: TRBV4-1; CDR3: CASSQLQQGRPYNEQFF
J: TRBJ2-3; V: TRBV19; CDR3: CASSILGGQGATDTQYF
J: TRBJ2-1; V: TRBV5-5; CDR3: CASHGGDEQFF
J: TRBJ1-5; V: TRBV7-9; CDR3: CASSRTGSLQPQHF
J: TRBJ2-5; V: TRBV9; CDR3: CASKVGGGDQETQYF
J: TRBJ2-6; V: TRBV24-1; CDR3: CATSRGQGGPGANVLTF
J: TRBJ2-2; V: TRBV7-7; CDR3: CASSPGTSGRSAGELFF
J: TRBJ2-2; V: TRBV5-1; CDR3: CASGKIAGENTGELFF
J: TRBJ2-3; V: TRBV12-5; CDR3: CASGLGLAATDTQYF
J: TRBJ2-3; V: TRBV27; CDR3: CASSTRDIKPDTQYF
J: TRBJ2-1; V: TRBV3-1; CDR3: CASSQSGSYNEQFF
J: TRBJ2-1; V: TRBV24-1; CDR3: CATSDLGGDREYEQFF
J: TRBJ2-1; V: TRBV29-1; CDR3: CSAPMLANEQFF
J: TRBJ2-1; V: TRBV7-9; CDR3: CASSYEGGSIEQFF
J: TRBJ1-2; V: TRBV6-1; CDR3: CASSLRSGAFFDGYTF
J: TRBJ2-1; V: TRBV5-1; CDR3: CASRREASAGNEQFF
J: TRBJ2-3; V: TRBV4-1; CDR3: CASSQGLRETDTQYF
J: TRBJ2-5; V: TRBV20-1; CDR3: CSARNVDQETQYF
J: TRBJ1-2; V: TRBV10-3; CDR3: CATDGTGAFGYTF
J: TRBJ2-3; V: TRBV21-1; CDR3: CASSKKTTSGRPTSADTQYF
J: TRBJ2-3; V: TRBV6-6; CDR3: CASRGTSGRTDTQYF
J: TRBJ2-5; V: TRBV20-1; CDR3: CSARVGQIQETQYF
J: TRBJ2-3; V: TRBV24-1; CDR3: CATSDLLNTDTQYF
J: TRBJ1-2; V: TRBV29-1; CDR3: CSVEGWTENLAGYTF
J: TRBJ2-3; V: TRBV5-1; CDR3: CASSSLRSGRVFDTQYF
J: TRBJ2-1; V: TRBV4-1; CDR3: CASSQDQRIPPGEQFF
J: TRBJ1-5; V: TRBV7-9; CDR3: CASSHDSVLQPQHF
J: TRBJ1-5; V: TRBV6-5; CDR3: CASSRDRRTDQPQHF
J: TRBJ2-7; V: TRBV19; CDR3: CASTLKGRGGEQYF
J: TRBJ2-5; V: TRBV7-2; CDR3: CASSQRRRGRETQYF
J: TRBJ2-7; V: TRBV5-7; CDR3: CASSFFMETGRPSYEQYF
J: TRBJ1-2; V: TRBV25-1; CDR3: CASSEYTGYAGYTF
J: TRBJ2-1; V: TRBV20-1; CDR3: CSAPTSSNEQFF
J: TRBJ2-3; V: TRBV4-1; CDR3: CASSQSGPSTDTQYF
J: TRBJ2-1; V: TRBV10-1; CDR3: CASSEMGPPQFF
J: TRBJ2-3; V: TRBV7-2; CDR3: CASSKEDTQYF
J: TRBJ1-4; V: TRBV29-1; CDR3: CSVAPWDDGEKLFF
J: TRBJ2-1; V: TRBV20-1; CDR3: CSADPLGSGSNEQFF
J: TRBJ2-5; V: TRBV10-3; CDR3: CAISEGTPYQETQYF
J: TRBJ2-1; V: TRBV29-1; CDR3: CSVLGLAGVVEQFF
J: TRBJ2-1; V: TRBV12-3/TRBV12-4; CDR3: CASRLQGIDNEQFF
J: TRBJ2-3; V: TRBV24-1; CDR3: CATRKSGSLPDTDTQYF
J: TRBJ2-1; V: TRBV7-9; CDR3: CASSLGRGQGYNEQFF
J: TRBJ2-3; V: TRBV5-1; CDR3: CASSFGQTPTQYF
J: TRBJ2-6; V: TRBV10-2; CDR3: CASGIGGANVLTF
J: TRBJ1-1; V: TRBV30; CDR3: CAWNQDVVGTEAFF
J: TRBJ2-3; V: TRBV5-6; CDR3: CASSLLSLSGRPIEADTQYF
J: TRBJ1-5; V: TRBV7-2; CDR3: CASSLVPAAGQPQHF
J: TRBJ2-2; V: TRBV5-1; CDR3: CASSLSPQGGGTGELFF